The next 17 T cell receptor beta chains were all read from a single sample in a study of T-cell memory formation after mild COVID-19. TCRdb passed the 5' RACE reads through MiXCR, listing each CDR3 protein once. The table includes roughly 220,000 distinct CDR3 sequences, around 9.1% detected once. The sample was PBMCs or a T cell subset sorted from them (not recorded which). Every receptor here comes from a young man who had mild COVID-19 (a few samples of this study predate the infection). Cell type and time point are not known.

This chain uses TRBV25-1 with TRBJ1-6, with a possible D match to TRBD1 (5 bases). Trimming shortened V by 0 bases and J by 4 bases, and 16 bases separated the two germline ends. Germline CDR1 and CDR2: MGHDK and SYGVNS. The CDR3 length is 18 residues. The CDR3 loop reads CASSEYSRGTWYNSPLHF. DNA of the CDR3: TGTGCCAGCAGTGAATATAGCAGAGGGACTTGGTATAATTCACCCCTCCACTTT.

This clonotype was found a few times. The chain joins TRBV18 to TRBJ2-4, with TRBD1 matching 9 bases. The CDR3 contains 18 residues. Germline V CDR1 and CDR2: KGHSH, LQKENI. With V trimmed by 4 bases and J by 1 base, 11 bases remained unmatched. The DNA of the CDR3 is TGTGCCAGCTCACGTAACAGGGGGCTAGTCGAGGCCAAAAACATTCAGTACTTC. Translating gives CASSRNRGLVEAKNIQYF.

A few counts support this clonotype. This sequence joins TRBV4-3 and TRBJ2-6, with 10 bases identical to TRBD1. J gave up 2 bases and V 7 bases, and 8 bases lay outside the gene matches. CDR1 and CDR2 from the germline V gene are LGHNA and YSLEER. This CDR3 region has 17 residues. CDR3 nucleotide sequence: TGCGCCAGCACCCTCAGACAGGGGGCGGCTGGGGCCAACGTCCTGACTTTC. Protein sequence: CASTLRQGAAGANVLTF.

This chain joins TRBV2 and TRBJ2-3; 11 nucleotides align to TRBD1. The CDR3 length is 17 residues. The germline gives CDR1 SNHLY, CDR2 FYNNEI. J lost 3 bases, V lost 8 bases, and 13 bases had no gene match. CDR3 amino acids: CASGGQGAPRWTDTQYF. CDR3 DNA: TGTGCCAGCGGCGGACAGGGGGCTCCCCGATGGACAGATACGCAGTATTTT.

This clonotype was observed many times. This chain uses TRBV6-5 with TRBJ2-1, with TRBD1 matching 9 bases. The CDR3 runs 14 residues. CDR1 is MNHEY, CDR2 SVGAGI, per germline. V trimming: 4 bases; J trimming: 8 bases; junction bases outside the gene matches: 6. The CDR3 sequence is CASSSSDRGHEQFF. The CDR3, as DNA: TGTGCCAGCAGTTCATCGGACAGGGGCCATGAGCAGTTCTTC.

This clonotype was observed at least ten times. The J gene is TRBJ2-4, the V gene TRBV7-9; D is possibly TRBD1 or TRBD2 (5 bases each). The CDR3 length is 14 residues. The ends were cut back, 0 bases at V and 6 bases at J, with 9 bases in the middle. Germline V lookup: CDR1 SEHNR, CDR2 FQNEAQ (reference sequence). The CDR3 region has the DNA TGTGCCAGCAGCTTAGCCGGGACGAGAAACATTCAGTACTTC. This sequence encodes CASSLAGTRNIQYF.

As DNA, the CDR3 is TGCGCCAGCAGCTCTGGCCGGGCCTTCTTCCAAGAGACCCAGTACTTC. Amino acids: CASSSGRAFFQETQYF. This chain links TRBV5-1 with TRBJ2-5; D is ambiguous. Germline lookup yields CDR1 SGHRS and CDR2 YFSETQ. The CDR3 is made up of 16 amino acids. Trimming shortened V by 3 bases and J by 1 base, and 16 bases separated the two germline ends.

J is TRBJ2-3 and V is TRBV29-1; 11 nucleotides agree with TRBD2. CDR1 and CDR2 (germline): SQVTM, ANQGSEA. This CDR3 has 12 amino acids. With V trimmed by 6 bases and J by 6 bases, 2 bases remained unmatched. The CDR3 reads CSVLAGVDTQYF. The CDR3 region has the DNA TGCAGCGTACTAGCGGGGGTGGATACGCAGTATTTT.

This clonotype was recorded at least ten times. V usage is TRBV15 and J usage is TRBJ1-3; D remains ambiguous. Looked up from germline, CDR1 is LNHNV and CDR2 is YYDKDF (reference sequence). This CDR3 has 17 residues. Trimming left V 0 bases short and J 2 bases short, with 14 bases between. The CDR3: CATSRDSDILAGNTIYF. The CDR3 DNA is TGTGCCACCAGCAGAGATTCTGACATATTAGCTGGAAACACCATATATTTT. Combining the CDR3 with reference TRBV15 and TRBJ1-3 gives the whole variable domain DAMVIQNPRYQVTQFGKPVTLSCSQTLNHNVMYWYQQKSSQAPKLLFHYYDKDFNNEADTPDNFQSRRPNTSFCFLDIRSPGLGDTAMYLCATSRDSDILAGNTIYFGEGSWLTVV.

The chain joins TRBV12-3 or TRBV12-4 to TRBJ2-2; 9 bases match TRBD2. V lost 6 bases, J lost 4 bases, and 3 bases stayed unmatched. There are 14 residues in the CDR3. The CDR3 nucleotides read TGTGCCAGCAGGAGGACTAGCGCCACCGGGGAGCTGTTTTTT. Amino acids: CASRRTSATGELFF.

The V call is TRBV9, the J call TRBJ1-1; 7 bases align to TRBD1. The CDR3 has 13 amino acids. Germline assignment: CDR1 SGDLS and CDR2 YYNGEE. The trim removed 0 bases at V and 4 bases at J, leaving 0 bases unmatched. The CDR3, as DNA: TGTGCCAGCAGCGTAGGACAGGGCACTGAAGCTTTCTTT. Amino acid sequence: CASSVGQGTEAFF.

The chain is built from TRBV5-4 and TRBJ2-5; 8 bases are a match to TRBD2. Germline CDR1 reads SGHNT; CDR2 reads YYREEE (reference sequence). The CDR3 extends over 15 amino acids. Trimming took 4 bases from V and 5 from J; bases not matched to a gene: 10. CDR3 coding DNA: TGTGCCAGCAGCCAGTCGGGGGGGGCTCAGGAGACCCAGTACTTC. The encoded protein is CASSQSGGAQETQYF.

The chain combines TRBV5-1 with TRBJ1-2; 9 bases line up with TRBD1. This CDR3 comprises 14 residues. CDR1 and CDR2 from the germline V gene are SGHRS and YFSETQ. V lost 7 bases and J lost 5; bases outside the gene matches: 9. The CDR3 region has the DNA TGCGCCAGCCGGCCCCAAGACAGGGGGTATGGCTACACCTTC. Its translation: CASRPQDRGYGYTF.

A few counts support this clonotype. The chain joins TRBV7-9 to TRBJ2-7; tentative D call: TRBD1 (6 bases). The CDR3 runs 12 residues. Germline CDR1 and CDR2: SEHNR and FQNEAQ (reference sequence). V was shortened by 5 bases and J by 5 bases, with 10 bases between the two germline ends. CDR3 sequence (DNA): TGTGCCAGCAGCCGAAACAGGGACGAGCAGTACGTC. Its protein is CASSRNRDEQYV.

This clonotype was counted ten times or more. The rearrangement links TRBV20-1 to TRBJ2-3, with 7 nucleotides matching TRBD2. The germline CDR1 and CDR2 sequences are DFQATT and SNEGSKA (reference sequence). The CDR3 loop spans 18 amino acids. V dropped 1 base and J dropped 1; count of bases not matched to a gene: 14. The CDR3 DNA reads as TGCAGTGCTAGAGGTCGCGGAGGGAGCGGGGAAGGCACAGATACGCAGTATTTT. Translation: CSARGRGGSGEGTDTQYF.

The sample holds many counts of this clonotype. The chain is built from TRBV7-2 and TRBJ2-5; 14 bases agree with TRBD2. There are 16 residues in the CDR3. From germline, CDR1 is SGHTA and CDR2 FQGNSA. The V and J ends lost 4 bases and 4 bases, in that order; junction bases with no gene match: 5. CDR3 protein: CASSSMGLAGVETQYF. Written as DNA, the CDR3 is TGTGCCAGCAGCTCCATGGGACTAGCGGGGGTAGAGACCCAGTACTTC.

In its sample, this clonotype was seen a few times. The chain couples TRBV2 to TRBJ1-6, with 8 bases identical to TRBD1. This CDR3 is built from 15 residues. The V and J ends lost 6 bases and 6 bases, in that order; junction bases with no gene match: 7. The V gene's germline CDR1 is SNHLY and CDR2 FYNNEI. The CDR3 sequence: CASRGRGPSNSPLHF. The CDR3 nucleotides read TGTGCCAGCAGAGGCAGGGGGCCGAGTAATTCACCCCTCCACTTT.